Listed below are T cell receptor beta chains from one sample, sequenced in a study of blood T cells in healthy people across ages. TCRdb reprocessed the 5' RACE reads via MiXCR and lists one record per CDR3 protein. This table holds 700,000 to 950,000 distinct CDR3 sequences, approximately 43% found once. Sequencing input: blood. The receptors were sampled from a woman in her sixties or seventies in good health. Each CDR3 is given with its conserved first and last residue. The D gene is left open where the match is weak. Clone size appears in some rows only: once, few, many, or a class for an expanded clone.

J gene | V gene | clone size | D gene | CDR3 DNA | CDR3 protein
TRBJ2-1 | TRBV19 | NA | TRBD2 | TGTGCCAGTAGTACCGGAGGACTAGCGAGCGATGAGCAGTTCTTC | CASSTGGLASDEQFF
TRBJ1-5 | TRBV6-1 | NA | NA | TGTGCCAGCCGCAGGGTGGCCCACAATCAGCCCCAGCATTTT | CASRRVAHNQPQHF
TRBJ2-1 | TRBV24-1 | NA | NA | TGTGCCACCAGTGAAGGGACGGAAGGGAATGAGCAGTTCTTC | CATSEGTEGNEQFF
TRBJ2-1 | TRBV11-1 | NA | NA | TGTGCCAGCAGCTTAGCCTGGGATGAGCAGTTCTTC | CASSLAWDEQFF
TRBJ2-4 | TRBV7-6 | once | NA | TGTGCCAGCAGCTTACTCCCTCAAGCGGGTGATCACATTCAGTACTTC | CASSLLPQAGDHIQYF
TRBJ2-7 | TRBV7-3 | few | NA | TGTGCCAGCAGCCTAGGGGCAGGGGAGTCCTACGAGCAGTACTTC | CASSLGAGESYEQYF
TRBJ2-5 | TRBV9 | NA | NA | TGTGCCAGCAGCGTAAATCAAGGGACCCAGTACTTC | CASSVNQGTQYF
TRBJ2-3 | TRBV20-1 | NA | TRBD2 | TGCAGTGCTAGAGATGGGGCGGGGGGACGGGATACGCAGTATTTT | CSARDGAGGRDTQYF
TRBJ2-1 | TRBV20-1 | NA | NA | TGCAGTGGTCCCCCCCCAGGACCAAGCTCCTACAATGAGCAGTTCTTC | CSGPPPGPSSYNEQFF
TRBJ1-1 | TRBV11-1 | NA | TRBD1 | TGTGCCAGCAGCTTCGATCAGGGGGGCACTGAAGCTTTCTTT | CASSFDQGGTEAFF
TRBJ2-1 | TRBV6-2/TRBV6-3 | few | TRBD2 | TGTGCCAGCAGCCCCGGGACTAGCAGACTTGGTGAGCAGTTCTTC | CASSPGTSRLGEQFF
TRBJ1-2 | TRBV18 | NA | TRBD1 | TGTGCCAGCTCACCATCGGGACAGGAGAACTATGGCTACACCTTC | CASSPSGQENYGYTF
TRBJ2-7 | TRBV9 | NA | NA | TGTGCCAGCAGCGTAACTGACTTCACGAGCGAGCAGTACTTC | CASSVTDFTSEQYF
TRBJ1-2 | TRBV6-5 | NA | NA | TGTGCCAGCAGTGACACGGGAGCGGGCTATGGCTACACCTTC | CASSDTGAGYGYTF
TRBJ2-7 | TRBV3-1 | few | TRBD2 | TGTGCCAGCAGCCAAGTAGCGGGGGGGCTCTCTGAGCAGTACTTC | CASSQVAGGLSEQYF
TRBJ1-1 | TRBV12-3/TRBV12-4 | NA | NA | TGTGCCAGCATCATCGCGGGCAGTCAGAACACTGAAGCTTTCTTT | CASIIAGSQNTEAFF
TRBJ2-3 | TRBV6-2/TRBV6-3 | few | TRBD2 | TGTGCCAGCAGAAAAAGACTAGCGGGGGGATACACAGATACGCAGTATTTT | CASRKRLAGGYTDTQYF
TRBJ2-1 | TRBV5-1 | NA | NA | TGCGCCAGCAGCCCCGATGTGGATGAGCAGTTCTTC | CASSPDVDEQFF
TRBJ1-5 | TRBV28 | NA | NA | TGTGCCAGCAGCCCCAGACGGACAGGCAATCAGCCCCAGCATTTT | CASSPRRTGNQPQHF
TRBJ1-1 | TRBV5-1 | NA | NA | TGCGCCAGCAGCTTGCACAGCAGCAACACTGAAGCTTTCTTT | CASSLHSSNTEAFF
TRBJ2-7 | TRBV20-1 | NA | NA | TGCAGTGCTAGAGATCCTTGGAGCTCCTACGAGCAGTACTTC | CSARDPWSSYEQYF
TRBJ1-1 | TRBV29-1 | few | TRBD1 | TGCAGCGCATGGGACAGAGATACTGAAGCTTTCTTT | CSAWDRDTEAFF
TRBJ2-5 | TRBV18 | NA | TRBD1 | TGTGCCAGCGCCCAGGGGACAGGGTTTTTCAATGAGCAGTACTTC | CASAQGTGFFNEQYF
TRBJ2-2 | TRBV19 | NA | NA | TGTGCCAGTAGTATTGGACAGAACACCGGGGAGCTGTTTTTT | CASSIGQNTGELFF
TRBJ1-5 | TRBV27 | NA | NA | TGTGCCAGCGCCAGGCGGGCAGATAGCAATCAGCCCCAGCATTTT | CASARRADSNQPQHF
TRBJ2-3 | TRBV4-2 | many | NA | TGTGCCAGCAGCCATTCTACTTGGGAGACAAGAATAGATACGCAGTATTTT | CASSHSTWETRIDTQYF
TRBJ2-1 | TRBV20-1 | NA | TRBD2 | TGCAGTGCTAGAAAACCGGGACTAGGTTACGAGCAGTTCTTC | CSARKPGLGYEQFF
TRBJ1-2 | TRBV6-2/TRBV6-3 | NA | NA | TGTGCCAGCATGCCCCTTACAGGATTTTTAAACTATGGCTACACCTTC | CASMPLTGFLNYGYTF
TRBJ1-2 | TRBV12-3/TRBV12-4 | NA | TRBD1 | TGTGCCAGCAGTTGGACAGGGCTGAGTGGCTACACCTTC | CASSWTGLSGYTF
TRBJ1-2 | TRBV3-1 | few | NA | TGTGCCAGCAGCCAAGTGTCCGGCCTCTATGGCTACACCTTC | CASSQVSGLYGYTF
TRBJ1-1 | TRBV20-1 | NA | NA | TGCAGTGCTACCCAGGGCGCGGACACTGAAGCTTTCTTT | CSATQGADTEAFF